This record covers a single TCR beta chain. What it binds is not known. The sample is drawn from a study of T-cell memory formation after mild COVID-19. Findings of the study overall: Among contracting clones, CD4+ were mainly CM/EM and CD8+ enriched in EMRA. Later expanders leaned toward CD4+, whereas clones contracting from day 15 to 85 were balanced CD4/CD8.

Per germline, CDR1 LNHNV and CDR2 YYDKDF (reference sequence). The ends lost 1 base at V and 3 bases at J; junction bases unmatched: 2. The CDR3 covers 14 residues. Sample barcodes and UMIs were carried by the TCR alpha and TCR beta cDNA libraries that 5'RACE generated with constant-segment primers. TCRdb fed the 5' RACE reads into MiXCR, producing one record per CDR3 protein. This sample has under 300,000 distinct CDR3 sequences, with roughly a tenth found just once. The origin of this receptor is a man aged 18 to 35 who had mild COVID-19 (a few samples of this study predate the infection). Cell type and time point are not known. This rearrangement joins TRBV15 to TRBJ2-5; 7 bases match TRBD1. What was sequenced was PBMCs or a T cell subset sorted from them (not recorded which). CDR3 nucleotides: TGTGCCACCAGCAGAGCGGGACAGAAAGAGACCCAGTACTTC. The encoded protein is CATSRAGQKETQYF.